What follows are 5 T cell receptor beta chains derived from one specimen sequenced in a study of T-cell reconstitution after alpha-beta-depleted transplantation in children. Unique molecular identifiers were used in preparing the TCRbeta library. TCRdb reprocessed the PCR reads with MiXCR, giving one entry per CDR3 protein. The sample lists 600,000 or so distinct CDR3 sequences, 23% seen once, with 14% in the top ten. This specimen was PBMCs, mostly from graft donor cells, taken 360 days after TCRalphabeta/CD19-depleted stem cell transplant. The receptors derive from a boy younger than two who had a stem cell transplant for acute myeloid leukemia, so the T cells may come from the graft donor.

The chain is built from TRBV7-8 and TRBJ2-1; D is tentatively TRBD1 or TRBD2 (5 bases each). The CDR3 length is 16 residues. Trimming removed 8 bases at V and 1 base at J, with 18 bases between. From germline, CDR1 is SGHVS and CDR2 FQNEAQ. For the CDR3, the DNA is TGTGCCAGCGCCGACGGTGGGGGATGGTCCTACAATGAGCAGTTCTTC. Translation: CASADGGGWSYNEQFF.

This clonotype was observed a handful of times. The V gene is TRBV29-1, the J gene TRBJ2-1, with D possibly being TRBD2 (7 bases). This CDR3 spans 15 amino acids. Trimming removed 2 bases from V and 7 bases from J, with 18 bases in between. Germline V gene data show CDR1 as SQVTM and CDR2 as ANQGSEA. The CDR3 region has the DNA TGCAGCGTTGAAAAGGTTAGGGGGGGGCCGAATGAGCAGTTCTTC. This gives the protein CSVEKVRGGPNEQFF.

This clonotype was seen a few times. This sequence joins TRBV6-5 and TRBJ2-6, with D perhaps TRBD2 (6 bases). V was shortened by 2 bases and J by 2 bases, with 7 bases between the two germline ends. Germline values: CDR1 MNHEY, CDR2 SVGAGI. The CDR3 runs 15 residues. CDR3 bases: TGTGCCAGCAGTTACGGAGGGGCTGGGGCCAACGTCCTGACTTTC. Amino acid sequence: CASSYGGAGANVLTF.

V gene TRBV12-3 or TRBV12-4 combines with J gene TRBJ2-2; D possibly corresponds to TRBD2 (7 bases). This CDR3 has 15 amino acids. Trimming took off 5 bases at V and 5 bases at J, with 15 bases between the two ends. Here the CDR3 DNA reads TGTGCCAGCAGTCCCCATCGGGGGGCGACCGGGGAGCTGTTTTTT. Protein sequence: CASSPHRGATGELFF.

J is TRBJ2-7 and V is TRBV28, with 7 nucleotides matching TRBD1. Trimming at V came to 6 bases and at J to 0 bases, leaving 5 bases not matched to a gene. The germline CDR1 and CDR2 sequences are MDHEN and SYDVKM. The CDR3 is 14 amino acids. The CDR3 reads CASRRDRDSYEQYV. Written as DNA, the CDR3 is TGTGCCAGCAGACGCGACAGGGACTCCTACGAGCAGTACGTC.